This paragraph covers one TCR beta chain sequence. Its matching antigen is unknown. Sequencing of TCR beta covered CD8+ and CD4+ T cells obtained from blood. TEMRA cells were enriched by FACS, and CD4+ and CD8+ T cells were negatively isolated. This sample is drawn from a study of CD8 T cells in Susac syndrome. The germline V gene encodes CDR1 MGHDK and CDR2 SYGVNS. This CDR3 has 14 residues. V shed 2 bases and J shed 2 bases, with 8 bases lying between them. Notes on the study in general: The number of individuals included in the study's TCR sequencing and HLA analysis was acknowledged as relatively small.

An input of about 0.45 to 1 ug of RNA was subjected to reverse transcription using random hexamers. An immunoSEQ multiplex PCR generated amplified TCR beta CDR3 products spanning 54 Vbeta and 13 Jbeta. TCRdb re-analysed the immunoSEQ multiplex PCR reads in MiXCR, keeping a single row per CDR3 protein. The sample carries some 300,000 distinct CDR3 sequences, 70% to 90% recorded once. This receptor was obtained from a human donor with multiple sclerosis. The sequencing sample was made of CD8+ T cells from PBMCs. The chain recombines TRBV25-1 with TRBJ2-3; D gene unclear. The CDR3 DNA sequence: TGTGCCAGCAGTGAAAGGCGGTTCACAGATACGCAGTATTTT. Translation: CASSERRFTDTQYF.